These T cell receptor beta chains were read from a single sample in a study of early T cells in non-severe SARS-CoV-2 infection. Using its own MiXCR run on the 5' RACE reads, TCRdb lists one record per CDR3 protein. In the table there are around 53,000 distinct CDR3 sequences, less than 15% of which are singletons. Sequenced material: whole blood, taken at baseline. These receptors all stem from an adult who was a healthcare worker with PCR-confirmed SARS-CoV-2 infection or an uninfected control (not recorded which). Both conserved end residues are part of each CDR3. D genes are given only for firm matches. Rows give clone size only sometimes, using once, few, many, or a class for an expanded clone.

abundance	v_gene	d_gene	j_gene	CDR3aa	CDR3nt
-	TRBV10-1	-	TRBJ1-1	CASRPAPTGEAFF	TGCGCCAGCAGACCCGCGCCGACGGGTGAAGCTTTCTTT
-	TRBV7-2	-	TRBJ2-1	CASSFGLSSYNEQFF	TGTGCCAGCAGCTTTGGGCTCAGCTCCTACAATGAGCAGTTCTTT
-	TRBV3-1	TRBD2	TRBJ2-1	CASSQVGGSLNEQFF	TGTGCCAGCAGCCAAGTCGGCGGGAGTCTTAATGAGCAGTTCTTC
once	TRBV29-1	-	TRBJ2-2	CSVDLTGRGGTGELFF	TGCAGCGTTGATCTTACGGGCAGGGGCGGCACCGGGGAGCTGTTTTTT
few	TRBV4-2	-	TRBJ2-7	CASSQALWYEQYF	TGTGCCAGCAGCCAAGCACTGTGGTACGAGCAGTACTTC
-	TRBV4-2	TRBD1	TRBJ2-7	CASSQFSLLGQGPYEQYF	TGTGCCAGCAGCCAATTCTCTTTGCTGGGACAGGGGCCCTACGAGCAGTACTTC
few	TRBV20-1	-	TRBJ2-3	CSGPTGTYTDTQYF	TGCAGTGGACCGACCGGGACCTACACAGATACGCAGTATTTT
few	TRBV7-2	-	TRBJ2-3	CASSQGTASDTQYF	TGTGCCAGCAGCCAGGGTACGGCGTCAGATACGCAGTATTTT
few	TRBV28	-	TRBJ2-2	CASSPQRTATGELFF	TGTGCCAGCAGTCCACAAAGGACCGCCACCGGGGAGCTGTTTTTT
few	TRBV4-2	TRBD1	TRBJ2-3	CASSPRDRDTDTQYF	TGTGCCAGCAGCCCCCGGGACAGAGACACAGATACGCAGTATTTT
-	TRBV5-6	-	TRBJ1-2	CASSLARFNYGYTF	TGTGCCAGCAGCTTGGCGCGGTTTAACTATGGCTACACCTTC
-	TRBV5-1	TRBD2	TRBJ2-7	CASSGGAGAYEQYF	TGCGCCAGCAGCGGAGGTGCGGGGGCCTACGAGCAGTACTTC
-	TRBV28	-	TRBJ1-6	CASSWGHLAYSPLHF	TGTGCCAGCAGTTGGGGACACCTAGCTTATTCACCCCTCCACTTT
many	TRBV4-3	-	TRBJ1-1	CASSQDGGSRTEAFF	TGCGCCAGCAGCCAAGACGGAGGGTCCAGGACTGAAGCTTTCTTT
few	TRBV7-2	TRBD1	TRBJ1-5	CASKDRVDNQPQHF	TGTGCCAGCAAGGACAGGGTGGACAATCAGCCCCAGCATTTT
few	TRBV7-3	TRBD2	TRBJ2-3	CASSPKLAGASDTQYF	TGTGCCAGCAGCCCGAAACTAGCGGGAGCATCGGATACGCAGTATTTT
few	TRBV7-9	TRBD1	TRBJ1-1	CASSWVQGDSEAFF	TGTGCCAGCAGCTGGGTTCAGGGGGATTCTGAAGCTTTCTTT
-	TRBV12-3/TRBV12-4	-	TRBJ1-4	CASSFGGSSNEKLFF	TGTGCCAGCAGTTTTGGTGGCAGTTCTAATGAAAAACTGTTTTTT
few	TRBV28	TRBD1	TRBJ1-6	CASSPGQGASPLHF	TGTGCCAGCAGTCCGGGACAGGGGGCTTCACCCCTCCACTTT
many	TRBV28	TRBD1	TRBJ2-2	CASSSSGTGSGELFF	TGTGCCAGCAGTTCATCCGGGACAGGATCCGGGGAGCTGTTTTTT
few	TRBV3-1	TRBD2	TRBJ2-3	CASSKGLAGGSTQYF	TGTGCCAGCAGTAAGGGACTAGCGGGAGGATCCACGCAGTATTTT
-	TRBV19	-	TRBJ1-2	CATSLGGRVYGYTF	TGTGCCACTTCCCTTGGGGGGCGCGTCTATGGCTACACCTTC
few	TRBV7-2	TRBD2	TRBJ2-7	CASSLDETGLRSVEQYF	TGTGCCAGCAGCTTAGATGAGACGGGACTAAGGTCGGTCGAGCAGTACTTC
-	TRBV6-5	-	TRBJ2-7	CASSYLGSYEQYF	TGTGCCAGCAGTTACCTAGGGTCCTACGAGCAGTACTTC
-	TRBV6-4	TRBD1	TRBJ2-7	CASSVETGGNYEQYF	TGTGCCAGCAGTGTAGAGACAGGGGGGAACTACGAGCAGTACTTC
-	TRBV6-2/TRBV6-3	-	TRBJ2-1	CASSYTPPSDEQFF	TGTGCCAGCAGTTACACCCCACCTAGTGATGAGCAGTTCTTC
few	TRBV2	-	TRBJ2-7	CASVPFSEQYF	TGTGCCAGCGTTCCCTTCTCCGAGCAGTACTTC
-	TRBV20-1	-	TRBJ2-7	CSADRTRGSLQYF	TGCAGTGCCGATAGGACCCGAGGTTCTCTGCAGTACTTC
-	TRBV7-3	TRBD1	TRBJ2-2	CASSFGTGGPNTGELFF	TGTGCCAGCAGCTTCGGGACAGGGGGCCCGAACACCGGGGAGCTGTTTTTT
few	TRBV20-1	TRBD2	TRBJ2-2	CSCYRDYGNTGELFF	TGCAGTTGTTACCGGGACTACGGGAACACCGGGGAGCTGTTTTTT
few	TRBV4-1	-	TRBJ1-5	CASSQEERGNQPQHF	TGCGCCAGCAGCCAAGAAGAAAGGGGCAATCAGCCCCAGCATTTT
-	TRBV15	-	TRBJ2-1	CATSGYSYNEQFF	TGTGCCACCAGCGGGTACTCCTACAATGAGCAGTTCTTC
few	TRBV12-3/TRBV12-4	TRBD2	TRBJ2-7	CASSTGTSGTYEQYF	TGTGCCAGCAGTACCGGGACTAGCGGTACCTACGAGCAGTACTTC
-	TRBV6-2/TRBV6-3	-	TRBJ2-1	CASMLVANEQFF	TGTGCCAGCATGCTAGTCGCCAATGAGCAGTTCTTC
few	TRBV7-2	TRBD1	TRBJ1-6	CASSLQAGGEYSPLHF	TGTGCCAGCAGCTTACAGGCAGGGGGCGAATATTCACCCCTCCACTTT
many	TRBV20-1	-	TRBJ2-2	CSAPRQTTGELFF	TGCAGTGCTCCCAGACAGACTACCGGGGAGCTGTTTTTT
few	TRBV28	-	TRBJ2-7	CASSSDMTGYEQYF	TGTGCCAGCAGTTCGGACATGACGGGCTACGAGCAGTACTTC
-	TRBV27	-	TRBJ2-7	CASSLLTHPGGRVGYEQYF	TGTGCCAGCAGTTTATTGACGCACCCTGGGGGCAGGGTCGGATACGAGCAGTACTTC
few	TRBV5-6	-	TRBJ2-7	CASSSDLYEQYF	TGTGCCAGCAGCTCGGACCTATACGAGCAGTACTTC
few	TRBV3-2	-	TRBJ2-7	CASSPQGCEQYF	TGTGCCAGCAGCCCACAGGGGTGCGAGCAGTACTTC
-	TRBV4-2	-	TRBJ2-3	CASSQDRTGSTTDTQYF	TGTGCCAGCAGCCAAGATCGGACGGGTTCTACCACAGATACGCAGTATTTT
-	TRBV7-9	-	TRBJ2-7	CASSINHRVDEQYF	TGTGCCAGCAGCATCAATCACAGGGTTGACGAGCAGTACTTC
-	TRBV6-5	-	TRBJ2-1	CATSWGRYNEQFF	TGTGCCACCAGCTGGGGGAGGTACAATGAGCAGTTCTTC
many	TRBV12-3/TRBV12-4	TRBD1	TRBJ2-7	CASSFTDRGYEQYF	TGTGCCAGCAGTTTCACGGACAGGGGGTACGAGCAGTACTTC
many	TRBV20-1	-	TRBJ2-7	CSANANTYWRQTGNEQYF	TGCAGTGCAAACGCCAATACCTACTGGAGGCAGACGGGGAACGAGCAGTACTTC
-	TRBV6-2/TRBV6-3	TRBD2	TRBJ2-7	CASSRTSGYYEQYF	TGTGCCAGCAGTAGGACTAGCGGGTACTACGAGCAGTACTTC
-	TRBV12-3/TRBV12-4	-	TRBJ2-1	CASSLARGSVEQFF	TGTGCCAGCAGTTTAGCGCGTGGGAGCGTTGAGCAGTTCTTC
many	TRBV5-5	TRBD1	TRBJ2-3	CASSLGPTGIDTQYF	TGTGCCAGCAGCTTAGGGCCGACAGGGATAGATACGCAGTATTTT
-	TRBV28	-	TRBJ2-7	CASRTNRAPYEQYF	TGTGCCAGCAGGACGAACAGGGCTCCCTACGAGCAGTACTTC
-	TRBV5-4	-	TRBJ2-5	CASSKVQETQYF	TGTGCCAGCAGTAAAGTACAAGAGACCCAGTACTTC
-	TRBV12-3/TRBV12-4	-	TRBJ1-1	CASSRGSGTEAFF	TGTGCCAGCAGTCGGGGCTCGGGCACTGAAGCTTTCTTT
few	TRBV29-1	TRBD2	TRBJ2-3	CSSAGTSGSGTTDTQYF	TGCAGCTCAGCCGGGACTAGCGGGAGTGGGACCACAGATACGCAGTATTTT
few	TRBV9	-	TRBJ1-5	CASSDGTQDSNQPQHF	TGTGCCAGCAGCGACGGGACTCAGGATAGCAATCAGCCCCAGCATTTT
-	TRBV2	TRBD2	TRBJ2-7	CASSDLAGGQTYEQYF	TGTGCCAGCAGTGACCTGGCGGGAGGACAGACCTACGAGCAGTACTTC